This is a list of T cell receptor beta chains from one sample in a study of molecular identifiers for immune sequencing clone quantification. TCRdb reprocessed the PCR reads via MiXCR and lists one record per CDR3 protein. The sample carries 100,000 or so distinct CDR3 sequences, about a third recorded once. The sample taken for sequencing was naive CD8+ T cells from blood, with Jurkat cell RNA spiked in. These receptors originate from a human donor in good health. Some libraries in this study had Jurkat cell RNA spiked in. The CDR3 runs from the conserved cysteine through the conserved F or W. Each record gives: V gene, J gene, clone size, D gene, CDR3 protein, CDR3 DNA. A D gene is named only where the DNA matches it firmly. The size entry is marked missing in some rows and otherwise reads once, few, many or a size class.

v_gene: TRBV7-9; j_gene: TRBJ2-7; abundance: NA; d_gene: NA; CDR3aa: CASSSYLSSYEQYF; CDR3nt: TGTGCCAGCAGCTCTTATCTGAGCTCCTACGAGCAGTACTTC
v_gene: TRBV7-3; j_gene: TRBJ2-2; abundance: many; d_gene: NA; CDR3aa: CASSLTRGELFF; CDR3nt: TGTGCCAGCAGCTTAACCCGCGGGGAGCTGTTTTTT
v_gene: TRBV20-1; j_gene: TRBJ1-1; abundance: few; d_gene: NA; CDR3aa: CSARDGRANTEAFF; CDR3nt: TGCAGTGCTAGAGATGGCAGGGCCAACACTGAAGCTTTCTTT
v_gene: TRBV27; j_gene: TRBJ2-7; abundance: NA; d_gene: NA; CDR3aa: CASSSVAGEQYF; CDR3nt: TGTGCCAGTTCTAGCGTAGCTGGCGAGCAGTACTTC
v_gene: TRBV19; j_gene: TRBJ1-5; abundance: NA; d_gene: NA; CDR3aa: CASADSNQPQHF; CDR3nt: TGTGCCAGCGCAGATAGCAATCAGCCCCAGCATTTT
v_gene: TRBV28; j_gene: TRBJ2-3; abundance: many; d_gene: TRBD2; CDR3aa: CASSSPVSGGTHTQYF; CDR3nt: TGTGCCAGCAGCTCTCCGGTTAGCGGGGGCACACATACGCAGTATTTT
v_gene: TRBV3-1; j_gene: TRBJ2-1; abundance: NA; d_gene: NA; CDR3aa: CASSLGPCHEQFF; CDR3nt: TGTGCCAGCAGCCTCGGACCATGCCATGAGCAGTTCTTC
v_gene: TRBV4-2; j_gene: TRBJ2-1; abundance: NA; d_gene: NA; CDR3aa: CASSQGGGAEFF; CDR3nt: TGTGCCAGCAGCCAGGGGGGGGGCGCGGAGTTCTTC
v_gene: TRBV20-1; j_gene: TRBJ2-7; abundance: NA; d_gene: TRBD2; CDR3aa: CSVSGTSDYEQYF; CDR3nt: TGCAGTGTATCCGGGACTAGCGACTACGAGCAGTACTTC
v_gene: TRBV4-1; j_gene: TRBJ2-3; abundance: NA; d_gene: NA; CDR3aa: CASSVLYPDTQYF; CDR3nt: TGCGCCAGCAGCGTGCTTTACCCAGATACGCAGTATTTT
v_gene: TRBV28; j_gene: TRBJ1-3; abundance: NA; d_gene: NA; CDR3aa: CASSRGLGFSGNTIYF; CDR3nt: TGTGCCAGCAGCCGAGGGTTGGGGTTCTCTGGAAACACCATATATTTT
v_gene: TRBV7-9; j_gene: TRBJ1-1; abundance: NA; d_gene: NA; CDR3aa: CASRAPGNTEAFF; CDR3nt: TGTGCCAGCCGGGCGCCCGGGAACACTGAAGCTTTCTTT
v_gene: TRBV27; j_gene: TRBJ2-7; abundance: NA; d_gene: NA; CDR3aa: CASSYRAAYEQYF; CDR3nt: TGTGCCAGCAGCTACAGGGCCGCCTACGAGCAGTACTTC
v_gene: TRBV6-2/TRBV6-3; j_gene: TRBJ2-1; abundance: many; d_gene: TRBD2; CDR3aa: CASREWNSGNQFF; CDR3nt: TGTGCCAGCAGGGAATGGAATAGCGGGAACCAGTTCTTC
v_gene: TRBV9; j_gene: TRBJ2-1; abundance: NA; d_gene: TRBD1; CDR3aa: CASSGSLGTGGYNEQFF; CDR3nt: TGTGCCAGCAGCGGCAGTCTAGGGACAGGGGGCTACAATGAGCAGTTCTTC
v_gene: TRBV14; j_gene: TRBJ2-2; abundance: NA; d_gene: NA; CDR3aa: CASSQDRAGATNTGELFF; CDR3nt: TGTGCCAGCAGCCAAGATAGGGCAGGGGCGACGAACACCGGGGAGCTGTTTTTT
v_gene: TRBV7-9; j_gene: TRBJ2-5; abundance: few; d_gene: NA; CDR3aa: CASSLFGDNPKETQYF; CDR3nt: TGTGCCAGCAGCTTATTTGGGGACAACCCAAAAGAGACCCAGTACTTC
v_gene: TRBV20-1; j_gene: TRBJ2-1; abundance: many; d_gene: TRBD2; CDR3aa: CSATRSGSKKFF; CDR3nt: TGCAGTGCTACCCGTAGCGGGAGCAAAAAGTTCTTC
v_gene: TRBV24-1; j_gene: TRBJ2-1; abundance: NA; d_gene: NA; CDR3aa: CATSDFGGREQFF; CDR3nt: TGTGCCACCAGTGATTTTGGAGGCAGAGAGCAGTTCTTC
v_gene: TRBV29-1; j_gene: TRBJ2-7; abundance: many; d_gene: NA; CDR3aa: CSVIWQGGYEQYF; CDR3nt: TGCAGCGTTATATGGCAGGGTGGCTACGAGCAGTACTTC
v_gene: TRBV5-6; j_gene: TRBJ1-5; abundance: many; d_gene: NA; CDR3aa: CASSLGSEWGLQPQHF; CDR3nt: TGTGCCAGCAGCTTGGGGTCAGAGTGGGGACTACAGCCCCAGCATTTT
v_gene: TRBV7-3; j_gene: TRBJ2-1; abundance: few; d_gene: NA; CDR3aa: CASSLQQGSYNEQFF; CDR3nt: TGTGCCAGCAGCTTACAGCAGGGGTCGTACAATGAGCAGTTCTTC
v_gene: TRBV7-9; j_gene: TRBJ1-2; abundance: NA; d_gene: TRBD1; CDR3aa: CASSPRWGQGKGYTF; CDR3nt: TGTGCCAGCAGCCCAAGGTGGGGACAGGGGAAGGGCTACACCTTC
v_gene: TRBV10-3; j_gene: TRBJ1-1; abundance: NA; d_gene: TRBD1; CDR3aa: CAIRTGRGEAFF; CDR3nt: TGTGCCATCAGGACAGGGAGAGGTGAAGCTTTCTTT
v_gene: TRBV28; j_gene: TRBJ2-3; abundance: NA; d_gene: NA; CDR3aa: CASSLYTPSTDTQYF; CDR3nt: TGTGCCAGCAGTTTATACACACCTAGCACAGATACGCAGTATTTT
v_gene: TRBV28; j_gene: TRBJ2-7; abundance: many; d_gene: TRBD1; CDR3aa: CASSSGTGMYEQYF; CDR3nt: TGTGCCAGCAGTTCCGGGACAGGGATGTACGAGCAGTACTTC
v_gene: TRBV18; j_gene: TRBJ2-4; abundance: NA; d_gene: NA; CDR3aa: CASSFPRGRLAKNIQYF; CDR3nt: TGTGCCAGCTCCTTCCCCCGGGGGCGACTAGCCAAAAACATTCAGTACTTC
v_gene: TRBV19; j_gene: TRBJ1-1; abundance: few; d_gene: NA; CDR3aa: CAAGALNTEAFF; CDR3nt: TGTGCGGCCGGGGCATTGAACACTGAAGCTTTCTTT
v_gene: TRBV14; j_gene: TRBJ2-3; abundance: NA; d_gene: NA; CDR3aa: CARSQLFFSDTQYF; CDR3nt: TGTGCCCGCAGCCAATTGTTCTTTTCAGATACGCAGTATTTT
v_gene: TRBV28; j_gene: TRBJ2-7; abundance: few; d_gene: TRBD2; CDR3aa: CASSSPSGKGDYEQYF; CDR3nt: TGTGCCAGCAGTTCCCCAAGCGGGAAAGGCGACTACGAGCAGTACTTC
v_gene: TRBV2; j_gene: TRBJ2-7; abundance: NA; d_gene: NA; CDR3aa: CASRDVKGDYEQYF; CDR3nt: TGTGCCAGCAGGGATGTGAAGGGAGACTACGAGCAGTACTTC
v_gene: TRBV27; j_gene: TRBJ1-5; abundance: few; d_gene: TRBD1; CDR3aa: CASSGTVNQPQHF; CDR3nt: TGTGCCAGCAGTGGGACAGTCAATCAGCCCCAGCATTTT
v_gene: TRBV12-3/TRBV12-4; j_gene: TRBJ1-1; abundance: few; d_gene: TRBD1; CDR3aa: CASSTTGGSEAFF; CDR3nt: TGTGCCAGCAGCACGACAGGGGGCTCTGAAGCTTTCTTT
v_gene: TRBV9; j_gene: TRBJ2-5; abundance: NA; d_gene: NA; CDR3aa: CASCVDGAKRETQYF; CDR3nt: TGTGCCAGCTGCGTAGATGGTGCGAAGAGGGAGACCCAGTACTTC
v_gene: TRBV27; j_gene: TRBJ1-1; abundance: NA; d_gene: NA; CDR3aa: CASSLGGGGTEAFF; CDR3nt: TGTGCCAGCAGTTTAGGTGGCGGGGGCACTGAAGCTTTCTTT
v_gene: TRBV29-1; j_gene: TRBJ2-1; abundance: NA; d_gene: NA; CDR3aa: CSAPDPIGQFF; CDR3nt: TGCAGCGCCCCGGACCCCATCGGGCAGTTCTTC
v_gene: TRBV5-1; j_gene: TRBJ2-7; abundance: few; d_gene: NA; CDR3aa: CASSLVWDYEQYF; CDR3nt: TGCGCCAGCAGCTTGGTATGGGACTACGAGCAGTACTTC
v_gene: TRBV7-9; j_gene: TRBJ2-7; abundance: few; d_gene: NA; CDR3aa: CASSLPQPSYEQYF; CDR3nt: TGTGCCAGCAGCTTACCCCAGCCCTCCTACGAGCAGTACTTC
v_gene: TRBV12-3/TRBV12-4; j_gene: TRBJ2-3; abundance: NA; d_gene: NA; CDR3aa: CASTRTLSLADTQYF; CDR3nt: TGTGCCAGCACCCGAACCCTTAGTTTAGCGGATACGCAGTATTTT
v_gene: TRBV20-1; j_gene: TRBJ1-5; abundance: few; d_gene: NA; CDR3aa: CSAIWGVLGSNQPQHF; CDR3nt: TGCAGTGCTATCTGGGGGGTACTGGGTAGCAATCAGCCCCAGCATTTT
v_gene: TRBV7-8; j_gene: TRBJ2-2; abundance: NA; d_gene: NA; CDR3aa: CASSPGLGQTGELFF; CDR3nt: TGTGCCAGCAGCCCAGGTCTTGGTCAGACCGGGGAGCTGTTTTTT
v_gene: TRBV6-5; j_gene: TRBJ2-3; abundance: NA; d_gene: NA; CDR3aa: CASGLGTMGTDTQYF; CDR3nt: TGTGCCAGCGGGCTTGGGACGATGGGCACAGATACGCAGTATTTT
v_gene: TRBV2; j_gene: TRBJ1-4; abundance: NA; d_gene: NA; CDR3aa: CASSHDSVEQGYNEKLFF; CDR3nt: TGTGCCAGCAGTCACGACTCGGTGGAACAGGGATACAATGAAAAACTGTTTTTT
v_gene: TRBV12-3/TRBV12-4; j_gene: TRBJ1-1; abundance: NA; d_gene: NA; CDR3aa: CASRGQGEVANTEAFF; CDR3nt: TGTGCCAGCCGGGGGCAGGGTGAGGTCGCGAACACTGAAGCTTTCTTT
v_gene: TRBV7-9; j_gene: TRBJ2-7; abundance: few; d_gene: NA; CDR3aa: CASRPSLSYEQYF; CDR3nt: TGTGCCAGCAGACCTAGCCTCTCCTACGAGCAGTACTTC
v_gene: TRBV6-5; j_gene: TRBJ2-3; abundance: NA; d_gene: TRBD2; CDR3aa: CASSPSGASTDTQYF; CDR3nt: TGTGCCAGCAGTCCTAGCGGGGCTAGCACAGATACGCAGTATTTT
v_gene: TRBV11-2; j_gene: TRBJ2-3; abundance: NA; d_gene: NA; CDR3aa: CASGFEARSTDTQYF; CDR3nt: TGTGCCAGCGGCTTCGAAGCGCGGAGCACAGATACGCAGTATTTT
v_gene: TRBV20-1; j_gene: TRBJ2-1; abundance: few; d_gene: NA; CDR3aa: CSARPTYNEQFF; CDR3nt: TGCAGTGCCCGCCCGACCTACAATGAGCAGTTCTTC
v_gene: TRBV12-3/TRBV12-4; j_gene: TRBJ2-7; abundance: NA; d_gene: TRBD2; CDR3aa: CASSYLAGAYYEQYF; CDR3nt: TGTGCCAGCAGTTATCTAGCGGGGGCCTACTACGAGCAGTACTTC
v_gene: TRBV28; j_gene: TRBJ2-7; abundance: many; d_gene: NA; CDR3aa: CASRPWTPAYEQYF; CDR3nt: TGTGCCAGTCGACCATGGACGCCGGCCTACGAGCAGTACTTC
v_gene: TRBV28; j_gene: TRBJ1-1; abundance: few; d_gene: NA; CDR3aa: CASTLGGFSEAFF; CDR3nt: TGTGCCAGCACCCTAGGGGGGTTCAGTGAAGCTTTCTTT
v_gene: TRBV27; j_gene: TRBJ1-1; abundance: NA; d_gene: NA; CDR3aa: CASSQDWDTEAFF; CDR3nt: TGTGCCAGCAGTCAGGACTGGGACACTGAAGCTTTCTTT
v_gene: TRBV6-2/TRBV6-3; j_gene: TRBJ2-5; abundance: many; d_gene: NA; CDR3aa: CASSPVGASETQYF; CDR3nt: TGTGCCAGCAGCCCCGTAGGGGCTAGTGAGACCCAGTACTTC
v_gene: TRBV19; j_gene: TRBJ1-4; abundance: NA; d_gene: NA; CDR3aa: CASRRGDGGSTEKLFF; CDR3nt: TGTGCCAGTAGACGAGGGGACGGAGGTTCTACCGAAAAACTGTTTTTT
v_gene: TRBV27; j_gene: TRBJ1-1; abundance: NA; d_gene: TRBD1; CDR3aa: CASSFTAGGLDTEAFF; CDR3nt: TGTGCCAGCAGTTTTACGGCAGGGGGCTTGGACACTGAAGCTTTCTTT
v_gene: TRBV20-1; j_gene: TRBJ2-3; abundance: many; d_gene: TRBD2; CDR3aa: CSARGLAGGIGTDTQYF; CDR3nt: TGCAGTGCACGGGGACTAGCGGGAGGTATTGGCACAGATACGCAGTATTTT
v_gene: TRBV4-3; j_gene: TRBJ2-3; abundance: NA; d_gene: NA; CDR3aa: CASSGVAGSTDTQYF; CDR3nt: TGCGCCAGCAGCGGGGTCGCGGGAAGCACAGATACGCAGTATTTT
v_gene: TRBV30; j_gene: TRBJ1-4; abundance: NA; d_gene: TRBD1; CDR3aa: CAWTLQEDRGEKLFF; CDR3nt: TGTGCCTGGACTTTACAAGAGGACAGGGGTGAAAAACTGTTTTTT